This entry lists 2 T cell receptor beta chains sequenced from one sample in a study of radiation and T cells in renal cell carcinoma. Time point meaning: baseline pretreatment blood. Treatment: 15 Gy SBRT to primary tumor, nephrectomy 4 weeks later. This table comes from immunoSEQ multiplex PCR, and its TCRdb copy is limited to in-frame clones, with some not included. The data contain 150,000 or so clones, approximately 90% of them singletons. Material: blood, obtained from a patient whose treatment included radiotherapy and nephrectomy. These receptors were obtained from a woman in her sixties or seventies with renal cell carcinoma.

The J gene is TRBJ2-3, the V gene TRBV5-6, with 7 positions matching TRBD1. The CDR3 is 15 residues long. Germline values: CDR1 SGHDT, CDR2 YYEEEE. Trimming removed 4 bases from V and 1 base from J; junction bases left unmatched: 6. The CDR3: CASSRPGGGTDTQYF. CDR3 bases: TGTGCCAGCAGCCGGCCAGGGGGAGGCACAGATACGCAGTATTTT.

This clone was observed a few times. The chain combines TRBV11-1 with TRBJ1-1; D gene ambiguous. The germline V gene has CDR1 SGHAT and CDR2 FQDESV (reference sequence). The CDR3 is 13 residues long. With 6 bases removed from V and 0 bases from J, the gap between germline ends came to 8 bases. CDR3 nucleotides: TGTGCCAGCAGTAGGGAGTTGAACACTGAAGCTTTCTTT. Its translation is CASSRELNTEAFF.